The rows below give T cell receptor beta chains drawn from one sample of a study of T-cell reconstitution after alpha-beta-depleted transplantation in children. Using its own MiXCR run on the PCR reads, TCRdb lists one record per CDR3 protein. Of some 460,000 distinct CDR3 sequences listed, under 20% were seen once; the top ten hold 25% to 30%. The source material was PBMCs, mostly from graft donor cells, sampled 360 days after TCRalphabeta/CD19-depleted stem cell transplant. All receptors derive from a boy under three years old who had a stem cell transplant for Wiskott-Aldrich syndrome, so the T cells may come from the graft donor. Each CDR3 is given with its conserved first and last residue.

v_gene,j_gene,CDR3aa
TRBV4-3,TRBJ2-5,CASSQVQAGGPGGETQYF
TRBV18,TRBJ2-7,CASSPGLPKYEQYF
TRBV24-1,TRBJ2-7,CAVEECGEYEQYF
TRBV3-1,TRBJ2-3,CASSKLLAGGTDTQYF
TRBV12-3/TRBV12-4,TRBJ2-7,CASRNGQAAYEQYF
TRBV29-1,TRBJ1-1,CSVRQGITEAFF
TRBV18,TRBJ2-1,CASSRRGDGEQFF
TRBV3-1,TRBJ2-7,CASSLSGGTSYEQYF
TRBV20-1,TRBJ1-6,CSARVGNSPLHF
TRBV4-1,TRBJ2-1,CASSQVGRGPYNEQFF
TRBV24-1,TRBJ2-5,CATSDWTGVAETQYF
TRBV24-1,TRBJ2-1,CATSDPGTGGADSYNEQFF
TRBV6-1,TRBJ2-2,CASSPGGKDTGELFF
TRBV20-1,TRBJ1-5,CSAVGVDSNQPQHF
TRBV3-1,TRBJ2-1,CASSQDLRSSGYNEQFF
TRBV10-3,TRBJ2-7,CAISEILGQGDEQYF
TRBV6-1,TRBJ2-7,CASSEGQGNEQYF
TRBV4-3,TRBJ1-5,CASSQEARQPQHF
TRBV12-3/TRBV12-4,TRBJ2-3,CASSSSRGTGRDTQYF
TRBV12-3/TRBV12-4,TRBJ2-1,CASSSREEQFF
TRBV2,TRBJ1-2,CASSPSGKTVDTF